This TCR beta chain came from a study of blood T cell repertoires in COVID-19. Study at large: Specimens from acute and convalescent COVID-19 originated in the United States, Italy and Spain. PBMCs, B-cell-depleted T cells, or T cells were the source of the cDNA or gDNA that made up the material.

In the study's own analysis: Scientists estimated how many nucleated cells there were by amplifying reference gene primers. Profiling relied on immunoSEQ multiplex PCR, and the TCRdb table lists in-frame clones only, not all of them. Clonal size and the V and J genes are those of that table, whereas D and trimming came from the DNA. This table holds about 98,000 clones, 70% to 90% found once. CDR3 length: 17 residues. Germline CDR1 is LNHDA and CDR2 is SQIVND (reference sequence). Trimming at V came to 1 base and at J to 4 bases, leaving 9 bases not matched to a gene. This clonotype originated in a man in his 70s with acute or convalescent COVID-19. The material sequenced was peripheral blood. The chain joins TRBV19 to TRBJ2-2, with 7 bases matching TRBD1. Here the CDR3 DNA reads TGTGCCAGTAGTATAGGCAGACAGGGACAATCCACCGGGGAGCTGTTTTTT. Its translation is CASSIGRQGQSTGELFF.